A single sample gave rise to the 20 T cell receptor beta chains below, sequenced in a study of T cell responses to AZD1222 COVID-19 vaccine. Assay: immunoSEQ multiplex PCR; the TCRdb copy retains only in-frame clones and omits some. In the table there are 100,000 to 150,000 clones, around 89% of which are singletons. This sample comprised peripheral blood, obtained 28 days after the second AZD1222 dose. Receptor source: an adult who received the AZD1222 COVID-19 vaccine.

The CDR3 DNA follows: TGTGCCAGCAGTCCGACCGGGGGCGACACTGAAGCTTTCTTT. Translated, it gives CASSPTGGDTEAFF. V and J are TRBV27 and TRBJ1-1, with TRBD1 as a possible D gene (6 bases). The CDR3 is 14 residues long. V was clipped by 5 bases and J by 3 bases, with 13 bases between them. Germline V gene lookup returns CDR1 MNHEY and CDR2 SMNVEV (reference sequence).

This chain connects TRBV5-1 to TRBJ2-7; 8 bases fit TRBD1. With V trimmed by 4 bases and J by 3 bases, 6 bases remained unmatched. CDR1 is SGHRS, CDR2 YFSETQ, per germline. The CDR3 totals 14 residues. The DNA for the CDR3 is TGCGCCAGCAGCCCCCTTGACAGGGGCTACGAGCAGTACTTC. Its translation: CASSPLDRGYEQYF.

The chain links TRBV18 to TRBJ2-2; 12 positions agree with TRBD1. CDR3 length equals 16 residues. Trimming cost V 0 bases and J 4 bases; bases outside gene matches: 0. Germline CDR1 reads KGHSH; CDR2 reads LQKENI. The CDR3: CASSPPGQGATGELFF. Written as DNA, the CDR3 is TGTGCCAGCTCACCACCGGGACAGGGGGCCACCGGGGAGCTGTTTTTT.

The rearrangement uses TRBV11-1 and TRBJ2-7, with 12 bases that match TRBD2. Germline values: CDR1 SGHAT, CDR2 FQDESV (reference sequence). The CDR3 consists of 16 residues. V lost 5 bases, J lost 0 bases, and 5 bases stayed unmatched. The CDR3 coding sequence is TGTGCCAGCAGCCGAACGACTAGCGGGGGCTCCTACGAGCAGTACTTC. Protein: CASSRTTSGGSYEQYF.

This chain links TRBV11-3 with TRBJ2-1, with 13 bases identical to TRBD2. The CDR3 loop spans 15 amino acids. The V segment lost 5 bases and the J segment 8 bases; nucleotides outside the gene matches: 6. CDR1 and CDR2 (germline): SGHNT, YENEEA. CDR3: CASSRTSGSTYEQFF. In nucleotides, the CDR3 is TGTGCCAGCAGCAGGACTAGCGGGAGTACTTATGAGCAGTTCTTC.

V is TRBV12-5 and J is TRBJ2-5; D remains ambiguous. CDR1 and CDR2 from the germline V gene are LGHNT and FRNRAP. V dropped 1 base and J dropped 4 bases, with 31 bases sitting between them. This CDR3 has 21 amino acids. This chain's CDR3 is CASGLALFALGPLGTRETQYF. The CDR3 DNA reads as TGTGCTAGTGGTTTGGCACTATTCGCTTTGGGTCCTTTAGGAACGAGAGAGACCCAGTACTTC.

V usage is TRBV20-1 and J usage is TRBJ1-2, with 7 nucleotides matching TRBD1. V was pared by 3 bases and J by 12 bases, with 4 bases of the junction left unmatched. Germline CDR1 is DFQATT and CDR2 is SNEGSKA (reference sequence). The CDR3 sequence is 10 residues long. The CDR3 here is CSASRQGNTF. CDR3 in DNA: TGCAGTGCTAGCCGACAGGGAAACACCTTC.

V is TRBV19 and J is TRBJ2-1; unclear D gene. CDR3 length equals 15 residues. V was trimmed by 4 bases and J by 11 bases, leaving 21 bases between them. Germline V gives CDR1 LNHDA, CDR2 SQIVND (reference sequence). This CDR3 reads CASSTAVPLADKQFF. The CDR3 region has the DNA TGTGCCAGTAGTACTGCAGTCCCCCTTGCCGATAAGCAGTTCTTC.

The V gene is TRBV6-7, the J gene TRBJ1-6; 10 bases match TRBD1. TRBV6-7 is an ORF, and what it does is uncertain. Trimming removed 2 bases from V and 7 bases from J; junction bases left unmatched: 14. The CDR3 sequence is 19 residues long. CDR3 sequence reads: CASSYPTSRDRGGNSPLHF. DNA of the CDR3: TGTGCCAGCAGTTACCCGACCTCCCGGGACAGGGGAGGGAATTCACCCCTCCACTTT.

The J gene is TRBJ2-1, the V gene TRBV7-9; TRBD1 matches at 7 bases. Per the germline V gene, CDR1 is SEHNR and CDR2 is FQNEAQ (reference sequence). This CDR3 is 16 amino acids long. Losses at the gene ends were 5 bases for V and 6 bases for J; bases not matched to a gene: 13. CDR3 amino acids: CASSLRQGSAGNEQFF. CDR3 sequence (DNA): TGTGCCAGCAGCCTTCGACAGGGCTCGGCCGGCAATGAGCAGTTCTTC.

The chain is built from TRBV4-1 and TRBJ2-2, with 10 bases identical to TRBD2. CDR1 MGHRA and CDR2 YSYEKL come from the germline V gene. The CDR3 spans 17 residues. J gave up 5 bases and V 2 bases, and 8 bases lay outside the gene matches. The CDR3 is CASSQNLAGVRTGELFF. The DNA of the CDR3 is TGCGCCAGCAGCCAAAACCTAGCGGGAGTCAGGACCGGGGAGCTGTTTTTT.

The CDR3 region is CASSPILATSSGANVLTF. The DNA of the CDR3 is TGTGCCAGCAGTCCAATACTAGCGACTAGCTCTGGGGCCAACGTCCTGACTTTC. This sequence joins TRBV11-2 and TRBJ2-6, with 7 bases aligning to TRBD2. The CDR3 sequence is 18 residues long. Germline CDR1 and CDR2: SGHAT and FQNNGV. V dropped 6 bases and J dropped 0; count of bases not matched to a gene: 11.

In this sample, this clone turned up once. The CDR3 DNA reads TGTGCCAGCAGTTTACAGGGGGCGGGTGAAAAACTGTTTTTT. It translates to CASSLQGAGEKLFF. The gene calls are TRBV28 and TRBJ1-4; 8 nucleotides agree with TRBD1. The CDR3 covers 14 residues. V shed 2 bases, J shed 7 bases, and the junction held 3 bases outside the gene matches. The V gene's germline CDR1 is MDHEN and CDR2 SYDVKM.

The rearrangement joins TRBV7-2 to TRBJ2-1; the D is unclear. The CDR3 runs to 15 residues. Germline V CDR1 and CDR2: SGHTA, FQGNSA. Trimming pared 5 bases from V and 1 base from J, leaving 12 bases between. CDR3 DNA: TGTGCCAGCAGCCTACGGACCATATCCTACAATGAGCAGTTCTTC. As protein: CASSLRTISYNEQFF.

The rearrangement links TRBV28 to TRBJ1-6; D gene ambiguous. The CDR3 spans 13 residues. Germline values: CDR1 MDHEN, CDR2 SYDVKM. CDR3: CATKGQADSPLHF. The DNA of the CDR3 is TGTGCTACCAAGGGCCAGGCTGATTCACCCCTCCACTTT.

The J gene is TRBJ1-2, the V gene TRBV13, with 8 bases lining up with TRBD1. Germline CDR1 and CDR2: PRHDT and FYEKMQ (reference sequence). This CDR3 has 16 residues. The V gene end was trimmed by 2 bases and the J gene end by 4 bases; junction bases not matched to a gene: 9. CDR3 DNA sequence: TGTGCCAGCAGCTTATCCGACAGGGGCTTATCCTATGGCTACACCTTC. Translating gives CASSLSDRGLSYGYTF. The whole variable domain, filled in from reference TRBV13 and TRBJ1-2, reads AAGVIQSPRHLIKEKRETATLKCYPIPRHDTVYWYQQGPGQDPQFLISFYEKMQSDKGSIPDRFSAQQFSDYHSELNMSSLELGDSALYFCASSLSDRGLSYGYTFGSGTRLTVV.

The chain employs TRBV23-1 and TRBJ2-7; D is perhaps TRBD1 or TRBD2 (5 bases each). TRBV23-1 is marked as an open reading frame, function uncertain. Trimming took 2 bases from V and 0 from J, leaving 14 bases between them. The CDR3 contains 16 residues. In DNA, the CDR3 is TGCGCCAGCAGTCAACCTTCCGGGACGGGCTCCTACGAGCAGTACTTC. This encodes CASSQPSGTGSYEQYF.

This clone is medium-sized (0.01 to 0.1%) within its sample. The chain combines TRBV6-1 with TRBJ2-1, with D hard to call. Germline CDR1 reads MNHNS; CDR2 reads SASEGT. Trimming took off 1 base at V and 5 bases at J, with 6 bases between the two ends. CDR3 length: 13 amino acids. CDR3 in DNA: TGTGCCAGCAGTGAAGTCGAGAACAATGAGCAGTTCTTC. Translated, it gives CASSEVENNEQFF.

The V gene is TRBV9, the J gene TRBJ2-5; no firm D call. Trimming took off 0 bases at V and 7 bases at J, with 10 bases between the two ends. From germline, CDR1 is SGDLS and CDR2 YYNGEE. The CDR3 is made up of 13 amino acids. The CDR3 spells CASSVDESVTQYF. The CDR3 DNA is TGTGCCAGCAGCGTAGATGAGTCGGTGACCCAGTACTTC.

The CDR3 coding sequence is TGTGCCAGCAGTTACTCGGGACAGGTTGGCTACGAGCAGTACTTC. As protein: CASSYSGQVGYEQYF. V gene TRBV6-2 or TRBV6-3 combines with J gene TRBJ2-7, with 8 bases lining up with TRBD1. The CDR3 covers 15 residues. The V and J ends lost 0 bases and 3 bases, in that order; junction bases with no gene match: 4. CDR1 and CDR2 (germline): MNHEY, SVGEGT.